This paragraph reports one T cell receptor beta chain. The antigen is unknown. Clones were read by immunoSEQ multiplex PCR, and TCRdb kept only the in-frame ones, dropping some. The table lists some 140,000 clones, around 93% of them singletons. These data are taken from a study of T cell responses to AZD1222 COVID-19 vaccine. The V and J ends lost 6 bases and 5 bases respectively, with 14 bases between them. The germline V gene has CDR1 MNHEY and CDR2 SVGAGI. This CDR3 is 14 amino acids long. Second-dose intervals near 4 or 12 weeks were combined. General study points: Spike-specific TCR breadth and depth rose after two AZD1222 doses.

The chain joins TRBV6-5 to TRBJ1-3, with a weak D call TRBD1 (5 bases). This specimen was peripheral blood, taken 28 days after the second AZD1222 dose. The clonotype comes from an adult who received the AZD1222 COVID-19 vaccine. The CDR3 here is CASSTTEKRNTIYF. CDR3 sequence (DNA): TGTGCCAGCAGCACGACAGAAAAGAGAAACACCATATATTTT.